This paragraph covers one T cell receptor beta chain sequence. Its antigen specificity is not known. There are no base qualities to consult, and no much larger clone falls within one base. This sample is part of a study of blood T cell repertoires in COVID-19 (dated by TCRdb to 2020 to 2022). Describing the broader study: Samples covering the acute and convalescent phases of COVID-19 were provided by collaborators in the United States, Italy and Spain. A freely available public database, intended as a resource for researchers studying the immune response to SARS-CoV-2, is where the repertoires were released. The samples were drawn from the first 160 participants of the ongoing ImmuneRACE study and from over a thousand subjects provided by 6 global collaborators. Nearly every sample came with metadata listing a de-identified subject ID, COVID-19 status, age in years and sex. Subjects who had been exposed to COVID-19, were actively infected with it, or had recovered from it provided the deeply sampled blood TCRbeta repertoires that made up the dataset. HLA class I and class II types, where available, came from metadata supplied by the sample provider rather than from assay-based typing. The prospective study material was composed of cDNA or gDNA derived from T cells, B-cell-depleted T cells, or PBMCs.

The immunoSEQ Assay, a bias-controlled multiplex PCR, was used to amplify TCRbeta CDR3 regions from genomic DNA. In the paper's pipeline: The number of nucleated cells in each sample was estimated by amplification of reference gene primers within the assay. To quantify the absolute abundance of each unique TCRbeta CDR3 rearrangement, sequence reads were collapsed and filtered. For each sample, productive Simpson clonality was calculated as the square root of Simpson's diversity index across productive rearrangements. TCRdb carries this immuneACCESS record with in-frame sequences only. Its versions omit some clonotypes, under half of them owing to an unresolved V gene in the studies checked, with the rest unexplained. The V and J calls and clone size were taken over from that table, and D and trimming were inferred from the DNA. The sample contains 260,000 or so clones, more than 70% of them found a single time. Jointly, the top ten make up around 5.4% of the sample.

There are 17 amino acids in the CDR3, from cysteine to phenylalanine inclusive. Left in the record is the CDR3 DNA by itself, 51 bases read in frame from the first base. Germline trimming amounts to 4 bases on V and 0 bases on J, with 12 as the count of junction bases outside the gene matches. The germline V gene gives CDR1 as SGHRS and CDR2 as YFSETQ. Overall study outcomes, separate from this receptor: How much clinical and demographic metadata was included differed by source and by participant, and the metadata was provided uncurated.

Each collaborating institution followed its own protocols to collect whole blood in K2EDTA tubes. For TCRbeta analysis, collaborators shipped samples as frozen whole blood, isolated PBMCs, or DNA extracted from either of those sample types. The rearrangement joined TRBV5-1 to TRBJ2-7; the central 8 bases match TRBD2. The sequence was obtained from an elderly man with acute or convalescent COVID-19. The sequencing sample was made of peripheral blood. The base sequence is TGCGCCAGCAGCCCGGGGAAGACTAGCGAGAGCTCCTACGAGCAGTACTTC. It is translated as CASSPGKTSESSYEQYF.